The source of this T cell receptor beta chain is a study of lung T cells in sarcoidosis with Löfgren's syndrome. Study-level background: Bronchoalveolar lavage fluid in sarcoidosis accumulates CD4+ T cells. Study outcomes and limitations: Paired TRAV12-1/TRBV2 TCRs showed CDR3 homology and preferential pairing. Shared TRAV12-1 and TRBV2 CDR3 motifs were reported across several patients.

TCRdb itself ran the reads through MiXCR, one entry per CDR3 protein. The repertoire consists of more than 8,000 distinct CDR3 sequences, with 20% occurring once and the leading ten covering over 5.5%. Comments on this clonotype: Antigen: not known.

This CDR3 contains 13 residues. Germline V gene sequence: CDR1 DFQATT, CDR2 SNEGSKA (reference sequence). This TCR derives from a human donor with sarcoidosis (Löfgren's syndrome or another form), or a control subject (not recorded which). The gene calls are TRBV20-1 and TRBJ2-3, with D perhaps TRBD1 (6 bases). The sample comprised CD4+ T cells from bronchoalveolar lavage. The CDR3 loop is CSAGRTASDTQYF. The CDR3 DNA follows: TGCAGCGCTGGTAGGACAGCCTCAGATACGCAGTATTTT.